This T cell receptor (beta chain) is from a study of technical replicates of blood from several donors. The CDR3 consists of 13 residues. In germline, CDR1 is MNHEY, CDR2 SVGAGI. V lost 5 bases and J 6 bases, leaving 14 bases between the germline ends. Profiled with immunoSEQ multiplex PCR; TCRdb holds only in-frame clones, not every one. The sample contains roughly 74,000 clones, around 90% of which appear only once. This chain connects TRBV6-5 to TRBJ2-7, with D maybe TRBD2 (6 bases). The clonotype originates from a human donor in good health. The source material was T cells isolated from PBMCs. CDR3 DNA: TGTGCCAGCAGTACGACGGAGGGTGGCGAGCAGTACTTC. Translating gives CASSTTEGGEQYF.